These 2 T cell receptor beta chains came from one sample sequenced in a study of neoadjuvant anti-PD-1 for oral cavity cancer. The data were produced by immunoSEQ multiplex PCR, yet TCRdb's version contains in-frame clones alone and is incomplete. The table shows about 14,000 clones, with about two thirds occurring only once. Specimen: PBMCs, collected before nivolumab (anti-PD-1) treatment. The receptors derive from a person aged 35-79 years with oral cavity squamous cell carcinoma.

The J gene is TRBJ2-1, the V gene TRBV28; 8 nucleotides align to TRBD2. Germline CDR1 and CDR2: MDHEN and SYDVKM. The J segment lost 0 bases and the V segment lost 6 bases, leaving 13 bases of the junction unmatched. This CDR3 spans 18 amino acids. The CDR3 DNA sequence: TGTGCCAGCAGGAGATCTCGACTAGCGCAATCCTCCTACAATGAGCAGTTCTTC. It yields the protein CASRRSRLAQSSYNEQFF.

The genes are TRBV30 and TRBJ2-1; 8 bases are shared with TRBD2. Trimming at V came to 0 bases and at J to 2 bases, leaving 9 bases not matched to a gene. The CDR3 consists of 17 residues. Germline V lookup: CDR1 GTSNPN, CDR2 SVGIG (reference sequence). CDR3 in amino acids: CAWSVYSGGGPYNEQFF. DNA for the CDR3: TGTGCCTGGAGTGTGTATTCGGGCGGGGGGCCCTACAATGAGCAGTTCTTC.